This T cell receptor beta chain derives from a study of blood T cell repertoires in COVID-19 (TCRdb year 2020). For the study in its entirety: The collaborator samples originated in the United States, Italy and Spain and spanned the acute and convalescent phases of COVID-19. Sample metadata almost always included a de-identified subject ID, COVID-19 status, age in years and sex. The repertoires were released in a freely available public database intended as a resource for research on the immune response to SARS-CoV-2. The samples were drawn from two sources: the first 160 participants of the ongoing ImmuneRACE study, and 1,254 subjects contributed by 6 global collaborators. The prospective study material was composed of cDNA or gDNA derived from T cells, B-cell-depleted T cells, or PBMCs. HLA class I and class II types, where available, came from metadata supplied by the sample provider rather than from assay-based typing. The dataset comprised deeply sampled blood TCRbeta repertoires from subjects exposed to, actively infected with, or recovered from COVID-19.

The germline V gene yields MNHEY for CDR1 and SVGEGT for CDR2. V is reduced by 6 bases and J by 1 base, leaving a spacing of 12 bases between them. The CDR3 sequence holds 15 residues, the cysteine and phenylalanine included. Here the CDR3 DNA is all that survives: 45 bases in frame from base 1. This clone was seen only once. It has no known antigen specificity. Per-nucleotide qualities are absent, and no much larger clonotype sits a single base away. Collaborating institutions collected whole blood in K2EDTA tubes following their own protocols. Collaborator samples were shipped for TCRbeta analysis as frozen whole blood, isolated PBMCs, or DNA extracted from either sample type. TCRbeta CDR3 regions were amplified from genomic DNA using the immunoSEQ Assay, a bias-controlled multiplex PCR. The paper's processing steps were these. Within the assay, amplification of reference gene primers was used to estimate how many nucleated cells each sample contained. To quantify the absolute abundance of each unique TCRbeta CDR3 rearrangement, sequence reads were collapsed and filtered. Productive Simpson clonality was computed per sample as the square root of Simpson's diversity index over productive rearrangements. Held by TCRdb, this immuneACCESS table contains in-frame sequences only and omits some clones. Under half of the omission traces to an unresolved V gene where checked; the cause of the rest is unknown. Clone size and the V and J calls come from that table; the DNA yielded D and trimming. This sample lists 120,000 to 150,000 clones; under 90% were detected once. The ten largest clones take up roughly two fifths of the sample.

Summary of the overall study and its limitations: The amount of clinical and demographic metadata varied by source and participant and was provided uncurated.

The sequence came from a human donor in a cohort sampled during active COVID-19. This sequence uses TRBV6-2 or TRBV6-3 and TRBJ2-2, and the D gene may be TRBD2, 6 bases matching. Material: peripheral blood. The CDR3 corresponds to CASSLLRGNTGELFF. The nucleotides are TGTGCCAGCAGCCTCTTGCGGGGGAACACCGGGGAGCTGTTTTTT.